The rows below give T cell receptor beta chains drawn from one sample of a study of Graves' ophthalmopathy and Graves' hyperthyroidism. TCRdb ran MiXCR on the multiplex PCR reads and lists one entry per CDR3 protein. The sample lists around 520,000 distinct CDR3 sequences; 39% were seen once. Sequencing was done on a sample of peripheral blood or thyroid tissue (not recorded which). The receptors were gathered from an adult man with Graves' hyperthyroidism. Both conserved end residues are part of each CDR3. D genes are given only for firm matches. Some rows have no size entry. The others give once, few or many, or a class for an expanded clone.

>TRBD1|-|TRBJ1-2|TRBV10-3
CASSTETGTGASGYTF
TGTGCCAGCAGTACCGAGACCGGGACAGGGGCTTCTGGCTACACCTTC
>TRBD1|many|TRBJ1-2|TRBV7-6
CASNLAAGQGNYGYTF
TGTGCCAGCAACTTAGCGGCCGGACAGGGGAACTATGGCTACACCTTC
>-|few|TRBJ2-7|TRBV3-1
CASSQEIGPTYEQYF
TGTGCCAGCAGCCAAGAAATCGGCCCTACCTACGAGCAGTACTTC
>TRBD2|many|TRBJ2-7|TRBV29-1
CSVETSGTYEQYF
TGCAGCGTTGAAACTAGCGGAACCTACGAGCAGTACTTC
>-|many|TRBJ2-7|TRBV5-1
CASAWTDAYEQYF
TGCGCCAGTGCTTGGACTGATGCCTACGAGCAGTACTTC
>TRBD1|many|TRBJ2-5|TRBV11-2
CASSAGTGKTQYF
TGTGCCAGCAGCGCCGGGACAGGGAAGACCCAGTACTTC
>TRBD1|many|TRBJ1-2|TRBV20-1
CSARGQGGGYTF
TGCAGTGCTAGAGGACAGGGGGGAGGCTACACCTTC
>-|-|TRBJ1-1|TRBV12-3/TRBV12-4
CASSPTDTEAFF
TGTGCCAGCAGTCCCACGGACACTGAAGCTTTCTTT
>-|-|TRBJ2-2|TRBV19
CASSFQGLGTGELFF
TGTGCCAGTAGTTTTCAGGGGTTGGGCACCGGGGAGCTGTTTTTT
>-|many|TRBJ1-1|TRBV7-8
CASSPNPAMNTEAFF
TGTGCCAGCAGCCCTAATCCGGCCATGAACACTGAAGCTTTCTTT
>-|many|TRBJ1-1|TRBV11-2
CASRATGPQGEAFF
TGTGCCAGCAGAGCCACGGGACCCCAAGGTGAAGCTTTCTTT
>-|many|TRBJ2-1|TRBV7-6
CASSLAPVNEQFF
TGTGCCAGCAGCTTAGCGCCGGTCAATGAGCAGTTCTTC
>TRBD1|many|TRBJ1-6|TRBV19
CASSWQGAESPLHF
TGTGCCAGTAGTTGGCAGGGGGCAGAATCACCCCTCCACTTT
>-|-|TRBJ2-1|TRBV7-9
CASSRTSGEYEQFF
TGTGCCAGCAGCCGCACCTCAGGGGAGTATGAGCAGTTCTTC
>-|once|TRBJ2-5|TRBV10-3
CAISEFDFNTGETQYF
TGTGCCATCAGTGAGTTCGACTTCAACACCGGGGAGACCCAGTACTTC